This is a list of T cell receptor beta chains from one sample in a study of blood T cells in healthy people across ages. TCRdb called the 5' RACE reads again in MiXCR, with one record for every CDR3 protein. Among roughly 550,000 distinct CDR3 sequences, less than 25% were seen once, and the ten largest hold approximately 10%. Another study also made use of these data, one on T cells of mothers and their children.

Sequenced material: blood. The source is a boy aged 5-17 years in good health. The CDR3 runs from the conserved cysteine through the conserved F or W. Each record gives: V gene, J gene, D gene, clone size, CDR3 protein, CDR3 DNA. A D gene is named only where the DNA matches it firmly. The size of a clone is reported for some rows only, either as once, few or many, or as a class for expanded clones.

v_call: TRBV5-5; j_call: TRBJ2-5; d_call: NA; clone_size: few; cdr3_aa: CASSVQWGQETQYF; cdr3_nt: TGTGCCAGCAGCGTACAATGGGGACAAGAGACCCAGTACTTC
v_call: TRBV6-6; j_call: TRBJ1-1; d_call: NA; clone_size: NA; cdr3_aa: CASRPGRGSTEAFF; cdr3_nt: TGTGCCAGCAGACCTGGACGGGGGTCGACTGAAGCTTTCTTT
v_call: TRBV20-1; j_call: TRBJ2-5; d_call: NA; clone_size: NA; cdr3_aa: CSAREGQDQETQYF; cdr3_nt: TGCAGTGCTAGAGAAGGGCAGGACCAAGAGACCCAGTACTTC
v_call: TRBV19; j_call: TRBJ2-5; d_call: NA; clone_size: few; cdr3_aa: CASSIGSVQETQYF; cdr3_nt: TGTGCCAGTAGTATCGGTTCGGTCCAAGAGACCCAGTACTTC
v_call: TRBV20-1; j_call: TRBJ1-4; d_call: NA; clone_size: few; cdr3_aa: CSAKVQGEEKLFF; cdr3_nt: TGCAGTGCTAAGGTGCAGGGAGAGGAAAAACTGTTTTTT
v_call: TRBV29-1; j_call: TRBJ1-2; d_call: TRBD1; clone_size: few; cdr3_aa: CSVGETGLAYGYTF; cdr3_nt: TGCAGCGTGGGCGAGACAGGGCTGGCCTATGGCTACACCTTC
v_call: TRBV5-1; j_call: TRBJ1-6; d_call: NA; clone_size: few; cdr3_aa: CASSLDERSPLHF; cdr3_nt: TGCGCCAGCAGCTTGGACGAACGATCACCCCTCCACTTT
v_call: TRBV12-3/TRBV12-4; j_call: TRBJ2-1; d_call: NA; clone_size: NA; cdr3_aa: CASSQSRGRTSEQFF; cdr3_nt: TGTGCCAGCAGCCAGTCGAGGGGGCGGACTAGCGAGCAGTTCTTC
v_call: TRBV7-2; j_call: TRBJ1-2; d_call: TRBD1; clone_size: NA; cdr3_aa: CASSRQGGDYGHTF; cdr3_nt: TGTGCCAGCAGCCGACAGGGGGGTGACTATGGCCACACCTTC
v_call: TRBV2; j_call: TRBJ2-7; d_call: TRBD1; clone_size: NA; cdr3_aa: CASQTGNQYEQYF; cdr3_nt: TGTGCCAGCCAGACAGGGAATCAATACGAGCAGTACTTC
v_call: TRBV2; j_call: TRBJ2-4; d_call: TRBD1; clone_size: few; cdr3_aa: CASSEAPGQGAQYF; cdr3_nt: TGTGCCAGCAGTGAAGCACCGGGACAGGGGGCCCAGTACTTC
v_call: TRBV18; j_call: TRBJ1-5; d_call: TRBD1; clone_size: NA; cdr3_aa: CASSPDTGGGWPQHF; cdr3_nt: TGTGCCAGCTCACCAGACACAGGGGGTGGGTGGCCCCAGCATTTT
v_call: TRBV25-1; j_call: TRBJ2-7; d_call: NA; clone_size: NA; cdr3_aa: CATSKGDSPYEQYF; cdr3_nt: TGTGCCACCTCGAAGGGCGACAGCCCCTACGAGCAGTACTTC
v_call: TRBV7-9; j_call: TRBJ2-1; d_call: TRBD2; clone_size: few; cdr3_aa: CASSPLAQYNEQFF; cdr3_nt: TGTGCCAGCAGCCCACTAGCGCAATACAATGAGCAGTTCTTC
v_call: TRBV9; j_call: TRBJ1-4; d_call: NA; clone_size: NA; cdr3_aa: CASSDGRTNEKLFF; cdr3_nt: TGTGCCAGCAGTGATGGACGGACTAATGAAAAACTGTTTTTT
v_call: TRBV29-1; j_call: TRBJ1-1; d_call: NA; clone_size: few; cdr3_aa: CSVEASLGGWNTEAFF; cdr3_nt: TGCAGCGTTGAAGCATCCCTTGGGGGGTGGAACACTGAAGCTTTCTTT
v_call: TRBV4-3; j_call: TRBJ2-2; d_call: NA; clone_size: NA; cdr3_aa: CASSQGAGASLNTGELFF; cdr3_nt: TGCGCCAGCAGCCAAGGGGCAGGGGCCTCTCTGAACACCGGGGAGCTGTTTTTT
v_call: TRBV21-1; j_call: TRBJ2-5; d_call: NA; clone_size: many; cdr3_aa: CASSKALLAGGKTQYF; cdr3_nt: TGTGCCAGCAGCAAAGCGCTCCTAGCGGGGGGGAAGACCCAGTACTTC
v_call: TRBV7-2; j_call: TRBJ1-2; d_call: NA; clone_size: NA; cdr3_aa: CASSLGHGGPGYGYTF; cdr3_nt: TGTGCCAGCAGCTTAGGCCACGGGGGGCCGGGCTATGGCTACACCTTC
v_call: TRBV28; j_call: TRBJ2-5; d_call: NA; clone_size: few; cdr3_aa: CASSLRPVQETQYF; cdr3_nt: TGTGCCAGCAGTTTACGGCCGGTGCAAGAGACCCAGTACTTC
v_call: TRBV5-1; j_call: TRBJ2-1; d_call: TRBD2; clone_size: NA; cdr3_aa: CASSWVAGEHEQFF; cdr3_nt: TGCGCCAGCAGCTGGGTAGCGGGAGAACATGAGCAGTTCTTC
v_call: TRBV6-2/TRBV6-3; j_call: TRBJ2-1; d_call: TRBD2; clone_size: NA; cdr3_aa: CASSYGLAGQTRNEQFF; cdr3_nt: TGTGCCAGCAGTTACGGGCTAGCGGGTCAAACTCGCAATGAGCAGTTCTTC
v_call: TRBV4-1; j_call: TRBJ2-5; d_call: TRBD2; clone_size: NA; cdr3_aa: CASSQGRGGGTSQETQYF; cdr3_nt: TGCGCCAGCAGCCAAGGTCGGGGCGGGGGGACTAGCCAAGAGACCCAGTACTTC
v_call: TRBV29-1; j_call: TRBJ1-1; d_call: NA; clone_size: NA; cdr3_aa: CSGGTRLMNTEAFF; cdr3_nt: TGCAGCGGTGGGACCAGGCTAATGAACACTGAAGCTTTCTTT
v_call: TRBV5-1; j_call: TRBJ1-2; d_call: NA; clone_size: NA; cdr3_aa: CASSFPHPGGYTF; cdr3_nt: TGCGCCAGCAGCTTCCCGCATCCCGGGGGCTACACCTTC
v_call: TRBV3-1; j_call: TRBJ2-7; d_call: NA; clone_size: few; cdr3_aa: CASSQTGCYEQYF; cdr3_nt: TGTGCCAGCAGCCAAACGGGGTGCTACGAGCAGTACTTC
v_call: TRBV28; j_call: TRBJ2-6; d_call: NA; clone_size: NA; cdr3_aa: CATYSGANVLTF; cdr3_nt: TGTGCCACCTACTCTGGGGCCAACGTCCTGACTTTC
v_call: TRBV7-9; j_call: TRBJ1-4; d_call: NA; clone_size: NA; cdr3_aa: CASSQYRQQSNEKLFF; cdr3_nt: TGTGCCAGCAGCCAATATCGACAGCAGAGTAATGAAAAACTGTTTTTT
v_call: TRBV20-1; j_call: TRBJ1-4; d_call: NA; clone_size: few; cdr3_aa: CSARAGTSVGEKLFF; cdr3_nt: TGCAGTGCTAGAGCCGGGACCTCAGTGGGTGAAAAACTGTTTTTT
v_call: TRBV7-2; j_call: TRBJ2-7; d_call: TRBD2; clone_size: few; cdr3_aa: CASSLVARGGASSYEQYF; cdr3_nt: TGTGCCAGCAGCTTAGTTGCTCGCGGGGGGGCTAGCTCCTACGAGCAGTACTTC
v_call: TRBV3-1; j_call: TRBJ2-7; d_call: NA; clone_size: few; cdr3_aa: CASSPLRGWSYEQYF; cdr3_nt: TGTGCCAGCAGTCCCCTGAGGGGGTGGTCCTACGAGCAGTACTTC
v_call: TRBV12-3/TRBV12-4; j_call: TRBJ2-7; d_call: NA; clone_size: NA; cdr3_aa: CASSFGEDYEQYF; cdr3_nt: TGTGCCAGCAGTTTTGGGGAAGACTACGAGCAGTACTTC
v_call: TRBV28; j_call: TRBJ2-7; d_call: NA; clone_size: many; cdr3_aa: CASSPDRGYEQYF; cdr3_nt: TGTGCCAGCAGCCCGGATAGGGGATACGAGCAGTACTTC
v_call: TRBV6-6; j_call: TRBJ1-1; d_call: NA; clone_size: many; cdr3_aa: CASSYGGRNTEAFF; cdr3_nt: TGTGCCAGCAGTTACGGGGGCAGGAACACTGAAGCTTTCTTT
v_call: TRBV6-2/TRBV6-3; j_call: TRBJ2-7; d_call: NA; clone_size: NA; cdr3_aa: CASSYPRTYSSYEQYF; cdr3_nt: TGTGCCAGCAGTTACCCCAGGACTTACTCCTCCTACGAGCAGTACTTC
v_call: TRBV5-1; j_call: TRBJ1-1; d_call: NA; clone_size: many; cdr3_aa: CASSLGSLNTEAFF; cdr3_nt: TGCGCCAGCAGCTTGGGCAGCCTAAACACTGAAGCTTTCTTT
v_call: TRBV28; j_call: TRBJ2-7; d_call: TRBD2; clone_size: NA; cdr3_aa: CASNGGGSVLAGDEQYF; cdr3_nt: TGTGCCAGCAATGGAGGGGGTTCAGTATTAGCGGGAGACGAGCAGTACTTC
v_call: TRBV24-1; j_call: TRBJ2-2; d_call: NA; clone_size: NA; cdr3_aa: CATSRVTGELFF; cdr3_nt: TGTGCCACCAGTAGGGTTACCGGGGAGCTGTTTTTT
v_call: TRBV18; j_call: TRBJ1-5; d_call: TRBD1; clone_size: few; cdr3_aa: CASSLKDRGSQPQHF; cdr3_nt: TGTGCCAGCTCCCTAAAGGACAGGGGATCTCAGCCCCAGCATTTT
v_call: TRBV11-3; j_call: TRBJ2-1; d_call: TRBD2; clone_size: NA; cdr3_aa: CASSLEPGLADNNEQFF; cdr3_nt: TGTGCCAGCAGCTTAGAACCGGGACTAGCGGACAACAATGAGCAGTTCTTC
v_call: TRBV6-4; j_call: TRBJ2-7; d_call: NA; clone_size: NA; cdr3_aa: CASSEATGPYEQYF; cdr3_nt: TGTGCCAGCAGTGAAGCTACAGGTCCCTACGAGCAGTACTTC
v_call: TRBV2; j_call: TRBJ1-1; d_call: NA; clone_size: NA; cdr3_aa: CASSSGGITEAFF; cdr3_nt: TGTGCCAGCAGCTCCGGAGGTATCACTGAAGCTTTCTTT
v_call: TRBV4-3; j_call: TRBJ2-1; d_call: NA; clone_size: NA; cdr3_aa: CASSQPGANRNEQFF; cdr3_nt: TGCGCCAGCAGCCAGCCAGGGGCCAATCGCAATGAGCAGTTCTTC
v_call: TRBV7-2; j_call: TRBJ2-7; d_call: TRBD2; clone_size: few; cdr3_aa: CASSPLAGGNWQYEQYF; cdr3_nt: TGTGCCAGCAGCCCACTAGCGGGAGGAAATTGGCAGTACGAGCAGTACTTC
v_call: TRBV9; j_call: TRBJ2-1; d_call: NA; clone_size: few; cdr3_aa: CASSLGAGWSSYNEQFF; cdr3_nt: TGTGCCAGCAGCCTTGGCGCGGGCTGGAGCTCCTACAATGAGCAGTTCTTC
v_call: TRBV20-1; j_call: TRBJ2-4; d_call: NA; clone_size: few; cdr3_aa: CSARGERGLAKNIQYF; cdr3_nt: TGCAGTGCTAGAGGGGAGAGAGGACTAGCCAAAAACATTCAGTACTTC
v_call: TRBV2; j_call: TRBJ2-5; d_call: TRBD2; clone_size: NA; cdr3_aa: CASNAGTSLPLLFF; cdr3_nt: TGTGCCAGCAATGCCGGGACTAGCCTTCCGTTACTGTTCTTC
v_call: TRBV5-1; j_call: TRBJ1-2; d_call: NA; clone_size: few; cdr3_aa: CASSLDTVNGYTF; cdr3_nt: TGCGCCAGCAGCTTGGATACAGTGAATGGCTACACCTTC
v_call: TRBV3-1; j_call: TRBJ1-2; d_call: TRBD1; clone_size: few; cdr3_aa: CASSRRGQGETTADLNYGYTF; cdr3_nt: TGTGCCAGCAGCCGGCGAGGACAGGGGGAGACCACCGCTGATTTGAACTATGGCTACACCTTC
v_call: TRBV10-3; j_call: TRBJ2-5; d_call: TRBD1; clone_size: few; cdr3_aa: CAISQTGGGETQYF; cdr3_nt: TGTGCCATCAGCCAGACAGGGGGCGGCGAGACCCAGTACTTC
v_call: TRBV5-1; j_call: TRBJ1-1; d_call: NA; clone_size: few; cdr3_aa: CASSPMDGRTEAFF; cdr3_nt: TGCGCCAGCAGCCCGATGGACGGACGTACTGAAGCTTTCTTT
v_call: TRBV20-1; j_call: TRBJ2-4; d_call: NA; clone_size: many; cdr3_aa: CSATPPDIQYF; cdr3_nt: TGCAGTGCTACCCCTCCGGACATTCAGTACTTC